A single sample gave rise to the 21 T cell receptor beta chains below, sequenced in a study of T cells in Graves' hyperthyroidism and ophthalmopathy. Authors of the study amplified TCR beta CDR3 regions from RNA transcripts. HTBI primers were used for first-round RT-PCR of the TCR CDR3. Via MiXCR, TCRdb re-called the multiplex PCR reads, giving one row per CDR3 protein. The repertoire holds about 320,000 distinct CDR3 sequences, roughly 17% seen once, with approximately 31% in the top ten. Sequences were obtained from blood. The origin of the receptors is a young man with Graves' hyperthyroidism.

The table lists this clonotype with many counts. The chain combines TRBV7-2 with TRBJ2-4; a possible D gene is TRBD1 (6 bases). Germline V gene sequence: CDR1 SGHTA, CDR2 FQGNSA. Trimming stripped 5 bases from V and 8 bases from J, with 16 bases between. This CDR3 is built from 14 residues. The CDR3 protein is CASSPTGPLDIQYF. CDR3 nucleotides: TGTGCCAGCAGCCCCACAGGGCCCTTGGACATTCAGTACTTC.

This clonotype occurred many times. The rearrangement joins TRBV7-9 to TRBJ2-1; TRBD1 might be the D (6 bases). The length of the CDR3 is 15 residues. The germline gives CDR1 SEHNR, CDR2 FQNEAQ (reference sequence). Trimming stripped 2 bases from V and 8 bases from J, with 16 bases between. In nucleotides, the CDR3 is TGTGCCAGCAGCTTAACCAGGGGCGGTTTGGATGAGCAGTTCTTC. This codes for CASSLTRGGLDEQFF.

V usage is TRBV20-1 and J usage is TRBJ2-7; D is ambiguous. From germline, CDR1 is DFQATT and CDR2 SNEGSKA (reference sequence). CDR3 length equals 15 residues. Trimming left V 0 bases short and J 6 bases short, with 18 bases between. The CDR3 protein is CSAREVGSSTCEQYF. The DNA of the CDR3 is TGCAGTGCTAGAGAGGTGGGCAGCTCGACCTGCGAGCAGTACTTC.

This clonotype was seen more than once but under ten times. This chain connects TRBV24-1 to TRBJ2-1; D uncertain. The V end was cut by 7 bases, the J end by 9 bases, with 24 bases between. Germline CDR1 is KGHDR and CDR2 is SFDVKD. This CDR3 spans 16 amino acids. CDR3 nucleotides: TGTGCCACCAGCCAGGTTTCGGGCCACTCTACAATTGAGCAGTTCTTC. It yields the protein CATSQVSGHSTIEQFF.

This clonotype was picked up many times. The chain uses TRBV27 and TRBJ2-7; D might be TRBD1 (5 bases). The CDR3 consists of 13 residues. Per the germline V gene, CDR1 is MNHEY and CDR2 is SMNVEV (reference sequence). V lost 2 bases, J lost 3 bases, and 8 bases lay in between. The CDR3 protein is CASSLRGNYEQYF. DNA of the CDR3: TGTGCCAGCAGTTTAAGGGGAAACTACGAGCAGTACTTC.

Only a few counts were recorded for this clonotype. The rearrangement links TRBV6-1 to TRBJ2-1; 16 nucleotides align to TRBD2. In germline, CDR1 is MNHNS, CDR2 SASEGT. This CDR3 has 14 amino acids. The V gene end was trimmed by 9 bases and the J gene end by 7 bases; junction bases not matched to a gene: 3. CDR3 coding DNA: TGTGCCAGTCGGGGACTAGCGGGGGGGAATGAGCAGTTCTTC. This encodes CASRGLAGGNEQFF.

This clonotype was picked up a small number of times. This chain links TRBV19 with TRBJ1-5; D gene unclear. From germline, CDR1 is LNHDA and CDR2 SQIVND (reference sequence). V lost 3 bases and J lost 0, with 12 bases in between. This CDR3 comprises 16 residues. CDR3 sequence: CASSMKGLFSNQPQHF. For the CDR3, the DNA is TGTGCCAGTAGTATGAAGGGCTTATTTAGCAATCAGCCCCAGCATTTT.

This sequence joins TRBV5-1 and TRBJ1-3, with D possibly matching TRBD1 (6 bases). Trimming pared 4 bases from V and 0 bases from J, leaving 11 bases between. This CDR3 is 15 amino acids long. In germline, CDR1 is SGHRS, CDR2 YFSETQ. CDR3 sequence reads: CASSITGRSGNTIYF. CDR3 coding DNA: TGCGCCAGCAGCATCACAGGGCGCTCTGGAAACACCATATATTTT.

The sample holds a few counts of this clonotype. The chain combines TRBV28 with TRBJ2-2, with D unclear. This CDR3 comprises 15 residues. In germline, CDR1 is MDHEN, CDR2 SYDVKM. The V end lost 3 bases, the J end lost 6 bases, and 14 bases lay between the germline ends. The CDR3 loop reads CASSFPPERPGELFF. CDR3 DNA: TGTGCCAGCAGTTTCCCCCCAGAGAGGCCCGGGGAGCTGTTTTTT.

In the case of this clonotype: Being one base from a much bigger clone, this may be a read error. This chain connects TRBV3-1 to TRBJ2-7; TRBD1 matches at 10 bases. There are 15 residues in the CDR3. Germline loops: CDR1 LGHDT, CDR2 YNNKEL (reference sequence). The CDR3 DNA sequence: TGTGCCAGCAGCCAAACCCGGGACAGGGGCTACGAGCGGTACTTC. Protein: CASSQTRDRGYERYF.

As for this clonotype: One end of the junction varies from germline; a read error may be responsible. The gene calls are TRBV7-9 and TRBJ1-5; weak D call: TRBD1 (6 bases). Germline V CDR1 and CDR2: SEHNR, FQNEAQ (reference sequence). The CDR3 is 16 residues long. DNA of the CDR3: TGTGCCAGCAGCTCCTCCCGGACAGCGATCAATCTGCCCCAGCATTTT. Its translation: CASSSSRTAINLPQHF.

This clonotype was counted ten times or more. The gene calls are TRBV11-2 and TRBJ2-4, with 10 nucleotides matching TRBD1. Trimming removed 3 bases from V and 0 bases from J; junction bases left unmatched: 14. Germline CDR1 and CDR2: SGHAT and FQNNGV. The CDR3 totals 20 residues. CDR3 residues: CASSFPPGTGARGAKNIQYF. The CDR3 coding sequence is TGTGCCAGCAGCTTCCCCCCCGGGACAGGGGCGAGGGGAGCCAAAAACATTCAGTACTTC.

The chain links TRBV7-9 to TRBJ2-1, with TRBD2 matching over 14 bases. CDR1 is SEHNR, CDR2 FQNEAQ, per germline (reference sequence). This CDR3 is built from 19 residues. The ends lost 0 bases at V and 2 bases at J; junction bases unmatched: 6. The CDR3 DNA sequence: TGTGCCAGCAGCTTAGCCGGGACTAGCGGGAGCTTCACCTACAATGAGCAGTTCTTC. Protein: CASSLAGTSGSFTYNEQFF.

Points on this clonotype: This may be a read error: a much more frequent sequence differs by one nucleotide. V is TRBV27 and J is TRBJ1-5; D ambiguous. Trimming cost V 6 bases and J 3 bases, with 12 bases left between them. Germline CDR1 MNHEY, CDR2 SMNVEV (reference sequence). The CDR3 totals 14 residues. The chain's CDR3 is CASSLTRDNQPQHF. CDR3 DNA sequence: TGTGCCAGCAGCCTGACTCGCGACAATCAGCCCCAGCATTTT.

This clonotype was seen repeatedly, ten times or more. This sequence joins TRBV11-2 and TRBJ1-1, with D possibly matching TRBD1 (6 bases). Germline V lookup: CDR1 SGHAT, CDR2 FQNNGV. Trimming left V 5 bases short and J 10 bases short, with 14 bases between. This CDR3 spans 12 amino acids. The CDR3 reads CASSQSGGIAFF. Written as DNA, the CDR3 is TGTGCCAGCAGCCAATCGGGGGGCATAGCTTTCTTT. The whole variable domain, filled in from reference TRBV11-2 and TRBJ1-1, reads EAGVAQSPRYKIIEKRQSVAFWCNPISGHATLYWYQQILGQGPKLLIQFQNNGVVDDSQLPKDRFSAERLKGVDSTLKIQPAKLEDSAVYLCASSQSGGIAFFGQGTRLTVV.

This clonotype was seen a few times. The rearrangement links TRBV9 to TRBJ2-2; 15 positions match TRBD2. J gave up 2 bases and V 0 bases, and 5 bases lay outside the gene matches. CDR3 length: 19 residues. From germline, CDR1 is SGDLS and CDR2 YYNGEE. CDR3: CASSVGGLAGGLNTGELFF. As DNA, the CDR3 is TGTGCCAGCAGCGTAGGAGGACTAGCGGGAGGGCTCAACACCGGGGAGCTGTTTTTT.

As regards this clonotype: The junction differs from germline at one of its ends, possibly a read error. The chain combines TRBV7-8 with TRBJ1-5, with a weak D call TRBD1 (6 bases). This CDR3 has 16 residues. From germline, CDR1 is SGHVS and CDR2 FQNEAQ. The CDR3 protein is CTSSLEYRVVNQPQHF. The CDR3 DNA reads as TGTACCAGCAGCTTAGAATACAGGGTAGTTAATCAGCCCCAGCATTTT.

This clonotype occurred a few times. The CDR3 loop is CASSPGWANVLTF. CDR3 nucleotides: TGTGCCAGCAGCCCCGGTTGGGCCAACGTCCTGACTTTC. The chain recombines TRBV6-2 or TRBV6-3 with TRBJ2-6; D gene ambiguous. The CDR3 spans 13 residues. Trimming left V 6 bases short and J 5 bases short, with 8 bases between. The germline V gene encodes CDR1 MNHEY and CDR2 SVGEGT.

There are many counts of this clonotype. This sequence joins TRBV3-1 and TRBJ2-5; TRBD2 aligns across 7 bases. Losses at the gene ends were 0 bases for V and 4 bases for J; bases not matched to a gene: 5. CDR1 LGHDT and CDR2 YNNKEL come from the germline V gene (reference sequence). The CDR3 has 15 amino acids. CDR3 DNA: TGTGCCAGCAGCCAAGATTATTGGGAGGGAGAGACCCAGTACTTC. It is translated as CASSQDYWEGETQYF.

The rearrangement joins TRBV7-9 to TRBJ1-4; 7 bases map to TRBD1. Losses at the gene ends were 4 bases for V and 5 bases for J; bases not matched to a gene: 7. This CDR3 has 15 amino acids. Per germline, CDR1 SEHNR and CDR2 FQNEAQ (reference sequence). CDR3 protein: CASSYWTGENEKLFF. CDR3 in DNA: TGTGCCAGCAGCTACTGGACAGGAGAGAATGAAAAACTGTTTTTT.

In this sample, this clonotype turned up many times. The rearrangement joins TRBV20-1 to TRBJ2-7; 11 bases match TRBD2. The CDR3 runs to 13 residues. Trimming took 6 bases from V and 7 from J; bases not matched to a gene: 8. Per the germline V gene, CDR1 is DFQATT and CDR2 is SNEGSKA (reference sequence). This CDR3 reads CSAKLAGAQEQYF. CDR3 nucleotide sequence: TGCAGTGCCAAACTAGCGGGAGCTCAGGAGCAGTACTTC.